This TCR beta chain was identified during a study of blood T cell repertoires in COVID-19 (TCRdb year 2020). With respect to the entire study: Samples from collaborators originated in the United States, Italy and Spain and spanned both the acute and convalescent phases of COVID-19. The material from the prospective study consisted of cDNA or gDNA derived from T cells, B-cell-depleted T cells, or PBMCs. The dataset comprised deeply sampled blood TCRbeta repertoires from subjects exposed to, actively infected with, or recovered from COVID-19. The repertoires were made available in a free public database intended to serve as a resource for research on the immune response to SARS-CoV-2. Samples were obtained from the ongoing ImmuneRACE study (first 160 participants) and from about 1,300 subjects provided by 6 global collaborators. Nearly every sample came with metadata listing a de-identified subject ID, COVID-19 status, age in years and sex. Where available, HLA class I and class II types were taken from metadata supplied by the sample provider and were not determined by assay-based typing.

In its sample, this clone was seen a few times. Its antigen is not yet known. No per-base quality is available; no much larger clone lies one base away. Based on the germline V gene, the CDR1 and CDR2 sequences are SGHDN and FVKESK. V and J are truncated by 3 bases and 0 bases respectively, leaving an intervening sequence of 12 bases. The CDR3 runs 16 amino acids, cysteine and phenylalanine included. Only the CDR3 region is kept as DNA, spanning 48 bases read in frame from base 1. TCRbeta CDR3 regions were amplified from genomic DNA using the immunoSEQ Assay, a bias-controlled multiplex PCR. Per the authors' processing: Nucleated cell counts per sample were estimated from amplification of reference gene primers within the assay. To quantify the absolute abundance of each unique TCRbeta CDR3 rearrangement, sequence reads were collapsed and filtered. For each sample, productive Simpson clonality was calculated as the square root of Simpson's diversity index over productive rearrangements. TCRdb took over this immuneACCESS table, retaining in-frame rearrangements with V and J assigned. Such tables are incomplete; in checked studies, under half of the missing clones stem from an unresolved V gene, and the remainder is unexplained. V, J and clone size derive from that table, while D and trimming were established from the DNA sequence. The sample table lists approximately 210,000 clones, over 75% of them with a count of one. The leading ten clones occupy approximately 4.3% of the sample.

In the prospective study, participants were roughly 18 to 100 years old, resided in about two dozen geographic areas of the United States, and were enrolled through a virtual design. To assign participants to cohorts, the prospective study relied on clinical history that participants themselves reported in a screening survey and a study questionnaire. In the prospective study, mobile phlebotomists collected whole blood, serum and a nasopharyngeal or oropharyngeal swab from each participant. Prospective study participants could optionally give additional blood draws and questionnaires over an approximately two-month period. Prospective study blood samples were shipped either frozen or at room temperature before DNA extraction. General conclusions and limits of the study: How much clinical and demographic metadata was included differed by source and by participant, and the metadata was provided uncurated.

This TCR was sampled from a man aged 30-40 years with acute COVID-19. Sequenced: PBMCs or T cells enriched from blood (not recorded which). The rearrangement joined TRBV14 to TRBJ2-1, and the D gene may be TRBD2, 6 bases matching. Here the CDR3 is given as CASSHYGGSSYNEQFF. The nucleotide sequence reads TGTGCCAGCAGCCACTATGGGGGGAGCTCCTACAATGAGCAGTTCTTC.